One sample yielded the 21 T cell receptor beta chains listed below, sequenced in a study of long-term antiretroviral therapy in people with HIV. The assay used was immunoSEQ (version v3.0), run at survey level. TCRdb's table, derived via immunoSEQ multiplex PCR, lists solely in-frame clones and lacks some. The repertoire includes over 25,000 clones, approximately 80% of them detected once, and about 9% sits in the top ten. Sample: unsorted PBMCs, taken 3 years after starting antiretroviral therapy. The source is a man aged 35 to 55 with HIV.

The rearrangement joins TRBV11-2 to TRBJ1-2; TRBD1 agrees at 7 bases. The CDR3 totals 13 residues. The junction had 8 bases not matched to a gene; V was cut back by 6 bases and J by 7 bases. CDR1 is SGHAT and CDR2 is FQNNGV in the germline V gene. The CDR3 sequence is CASSRDRAGGYTF. The CDR3 coding sequence is TGTGCCAGCAGTAGAGACAGGGCTGGTGGCTACACCTTC. The full variable domain, with the rest looked up from reference TRBV11-2 and TRBJ1-2, is EAGVAQSPRYKIIEKRQSVAFWCNPISGHATLYWYQQILGQGPKLLIQFQNNGVVDDSQLPKDRFSAERLKGVDSTLKIQPAKLEDSAVYLCASSRDRAGGYTFGSGTRLTVV.

The chain carries TRBV5-5 and TRBJ2-2; possibly TRBD1 for D (6 bases). Germline CDR1 reads SGHKS; CDR2 reads YYEKEE (reference sequence). V gave up 3 bases and J gave up 6 bases, with 9 bases separating them. CDR3 size: 13 residues. The chain's CDR3 is CASSSGVPGELFF. Here the CDR3 DNA reads TGTGCCAGCAGCTCAGGGGTACCCGGGGAGCTGTTTTTT.

V gene TRBV11-2 combines with J gene TRBJ2-1, with a tentative D call TRBD2 (7 bases). The germline V and J ends were trimmed by 7 bases and 0 bases, with 22 bases remaining between them. Germline loops: CDR1 SGHAT, CDR2 FQNNGV. The CDR3 contains 18 residues. The CDR3 DNA follows: TGTGCCAGCAAACCTCTCGGGGCGGGGGCAAGCTCCTACAATGAGCAGTTCTTC. Encoded protein: CASKPLGAGASSYNEQFF.

The chain joins TRBV4-2 to TRBJ2-7; possible D gene TRBD1, 7 bases. Germline CDR1 LGHNA, CDR2 YNFKEQ. The CDR3 spans 14 residues. Trimming took off 1 base at V and 3 bases at J, with 10 bases between the two ends. CDR3 bases: TGTGCCAGCAGCCAAGCTCAGGGGGGCTACGAGCAGTACTTC. Translated: CASSQAQGGYEQYF.

Only one count was recorded for this clone. The chain links TRBV11-2 to TRBJ1-2; 9 nucleotides align to TRBD1. The V gene end was trimmed by 6 bases and the J gene end by 3 bases; junction bases not matched to a gene: 8. The CDR3 extends over 15 amino acids. Looked up from germline, CDR1 is SGHAT and CDR2 is FQNNGV. CDR3: CASRRLGQGDYGYTF. DNA for the CDR3: TGTGCCAGCAGACGCCTGGGACAGGGTGACTATGGCTACACCTTC.

The chain employs TRBV27 and TRBJ1-6; 7 nucleotides agree with TRBD1. This CDR3 is 16 amino acids long. Looked up from germline, CDR1 is MNHEY and CDR2 is SMNVEV (reference sequence). Trimming took 6 bases from V and 4 from J; bases not matched to a gene: 9. In nucleotides, the CDR3 is TGTGCCAGCAGCGCTAGGGACAGTTCTTATAATTCACCCCTCCACTTT. The encoded protein is CASSARDSSYNSPLHF.

The CDR3: CASSHADRAARNEQFF. CDR3 coding DNA: TGCGCCAGCAGCCACGCAGACAGAGCCGCCCGGAATGAGCAGTTCTTC. The rearrangement uses TRBV4-3 and TRBJ2-1, with D possibly being TRBD1 (5 bases). Trimming cost V 3 bases and J 7 bases, with 19 bases left between them. The CDR3 is 16 residues long. Germline CDR1 is LGHNA and CDR2 is YSLEER.

The chain links TRBV4-2 to TRBJ1-2; perhaps TRBD1 as D (5 bases). The germline V gene encodes CDR1 LGHNA and CDR2 YNFKEQ. Trimming stripped 2 bases from V and 7 bases from J, with 14 bases between. This CDR3 is built from 14 residues. CDR3 residues: CASSQSEGLGGYTF. Written as DNA, the CDR3 is TGTGCCAGCAGCCAATCAGAGGGGTTGGGTGGCTACACCTTC.

The chain carries TRBV7-3 and TRBJ2-6; tentatively, D is TRBD2 (5 bases). Germline values: CDR1 SGHTA, CDR2 FQGTGA. The CDR3 sequence is 17 residues long. V shed 5 bases and J shed 2 bases, with 16 bases lying between them. The CDR3 DNA reads as TGTGCCAGCAGCCCCCGTCGGGCGGGTCCTGGGGCCAACGTCCTGACTTTC. Protein sequence: CASSPRRAGPGANVLTF. The full variable domain, completed using reference TRBV7-3 and TRBJ2-6, is GAGVSQTPSNKVTEKGKYVELRCDPISGHTALYWYRQSLGQGPEFLIYFQGTGAADDSGLPNDRFFAVRPEGSVSTLKIQRTERGDSAVYLCASSPRRAGPGANVLTFGAGSRLTVL.

The chain is built from TRBV7-9 and TRBJ2-5; 8 positions match TRBD1. Germline CDR1 SEHNR, CDR2 FQNEAQ (reference sequence). Trimming removed 3 bases from V and 3 bases from J; junction bases left unmatched: 6. The CDR3 runs to 15 residues. The CDR3 reads CASSFGQGTKETQYF. CDR3 nucleotide sequence: TGTGCCAGCAGCTTCGGACAGGGAACGAAAGAGACCCAGTACTTC.

This clone was detected once. V and J are TRBV7-6 and TRBJ1-1; D remains unclear. Trimming removed 1 base at V and 0 bases at J, with 9 bases between. CDR1 and CDR2 (germline): SGHVS, FNYEAQ. The length of the CDR3 is 15 residues. The CDR3, as DNA: TGTGCCAGCAGCTTAGATAACCCTCTGAACACTGAAGCTTTCTTT. Translating gives CASSLDNPLNTEAFF.

The chain joins TRBV19 to TRBJ1-2; the match to TRBD1 covers 7 bases. Trimming removed 10 bases from V and 10 bases from J; junction bases left unmatched: 15. The CDR3 contains 13 residues. Looked up from germline, CDR1 is LNHDA and CDR2 is SQIVND (reference sequence). This CDR3 reads CATQMDRNSVYTF. CDR3 DNA sequence: TGTGCCACCCAGATGGACAGGAACAGTGTCTACACCTTC.

The chain carries TRBV11-1 and TRBJ2-1, with 12 bases that match TRBD2. Germline V CDR1 and CDR2: SGHAT, FQDESV (reference sequence). V trimming: 5 bases; J trimming: 6 bases; junction bases outside the gene matches: 11. This CDR3 has 17 amino acids. DNA for the CDR3: TGTGCCAGCAGCGGAGAGACTAGCGGGAGACAGGGCAATGAGCAGTTCTTC. It specifies CASSGETSGRQGNEQFF. The whole variable domain, remainder taken from reference TRBV11-1 and TRBJ2-1, is EAEVAQSPRYKITEKSQAVAFWCDPISGHATLYWYRQILGQGPELLVQFQDESVVDDSQLPKDRFSAERLKGVDSTLKIQPAELGDSAMYLCASSGETSGRQGNEQFFGPGTRLTVL.

The chain links TRBV9 to TRBJ2-1; TRBD1 matches 7 bases. The CDR3 extends over 15 amino acids. Germline CDR1 and CDR2: SGDLS and YYNGEE. V trimming: 3 bases; J trimming: 4 bases; junction bases outside the gene matches: 7. CDR3 DNA: TGTGCCAGCAGCGGTTGGACAGGACTTTACAATGAGCAGTTCTTC. Its translation is CASSGWTGLYNEQFF.

V gene TRBV9 combines with J gene TRBJ2-1; 8 bases line up with TRBD2. V was clipped by 0 bases and J by 6 bases; unmatched bases: 11. CDR1 and CDR2 from the germline V gene are SGDLS and YYNGEE. The CDR3 has 17 residues. The chain's CDR3 is CASSVEVGAGAPNEQFF. The CDR3 DNA reads TGTGCCAGCAGCGTAGAGGTGGGAGCGGGAGCTCCCAATGAGCAGTTCTTC.

The chain recombines TRBV9 with TRBJ1-2; D remains unclear. The CDR3 is made up of 14 amino acids. Germline CDR1 reads SGDLS; CDR2 reads YYNGEE. V dropped 0 bases and J dropped 2 bases, with 8 bases sitting between them. The CDR3 loop reads CASSVATTNYGYTF. DNA for the CDR3: TGTGCCAGCAGCGTAGCTACCACCAACTATGGCTACACCTTC. The full variable domain, completed using reference TRBV9 and TRBJ1-2, is DSGVTQTPKHLITATGQRVTLRCSPRSGDLSVYWYQQSLDQGLQFLIQYYNGEERAKGNILERFSAQQFPDLHSELNLSSLELGDSALYFCASSVATTNYGYTFGSGTRLTVV.

The chain uses TRBV28 and TRBJ1-1; D is perhaps TRBD1 (5 bases). The length of the CDR3 is 14 residues. Germline V CDR1 and CDR2: MDHEN, SYDVKM. V lost 4 bases to trimming and J lost 2 bases, with 11 bases between them. The CDR3 nucleotides read TGTGCCAGCAGTTCCCCGACAGCTAACACTGAAGCTTTCTTT. It encodes CASSSPTANTEAFF.

The chain combines TRBV29-1 with TRBJ1-2; no definite D call. The CDR3 runs to 12 residues. CDR1 is SQVTM, CDR2 ANQGSEA, per germline. Trimming shortened V by 4 bases and J by 4 bases, and 10 bases separated the two germline ends. The CDR3 bases are TGCAGCGTTGTAGACTTGGGCTATGGCTACACCTTC. It translates to CSVVDLGYGYTF.

J is TRBJ2-5 and V is TRBV10-3; maybe TRBD2 (7 bases). The germline V and J ends were trimmed by 4 bases and 3 bases, with 12 bases remaining between them. In germline, CDR1 is ENHRY, CDR2 SYGVKD. The CDR3 length is 14 residues. The CDR3 sequence is CAISGRGGKETQYF. The CDR3 DNA follows: TGTGCCATCAGTGGAAGGGGGGGGAAAGAGACCCAGTACTTC.

The chain couples TRBV6-5 to TRBJ1-5; D gene ambiguous. This CDR3 has 13 amino acids. V lost 4 bases, J lost 6 bases, and 10 bases lay in between. Germline values: CDR1 MNHEY, CDR2 SVGAGI. CDR3 sequence: CASSFVFGQPQHF. CDR3 sequence (DNA): TGTGCCAGCAGTTTCGTGTTCGGTCAGCCCCAGCATTTT.

The chain recombines TRBV6-6 with TRBJ2-3; possibly TRBD2 for D (6 bases). V was cut by 5 bases and J by 5 bases, with 17 bases left in between. This CDR3 has 15 residues. Germline-derived CDR1 and CDR2 are MNHNY and SVGAGI (reference sequence). The CDR3 region has the DNA TGTGCCAGCAGTCCGCCGGGGGTAGAGGTAGATACGCAGTATTTT. Its translation is CASSPPGVEVDTQYF.